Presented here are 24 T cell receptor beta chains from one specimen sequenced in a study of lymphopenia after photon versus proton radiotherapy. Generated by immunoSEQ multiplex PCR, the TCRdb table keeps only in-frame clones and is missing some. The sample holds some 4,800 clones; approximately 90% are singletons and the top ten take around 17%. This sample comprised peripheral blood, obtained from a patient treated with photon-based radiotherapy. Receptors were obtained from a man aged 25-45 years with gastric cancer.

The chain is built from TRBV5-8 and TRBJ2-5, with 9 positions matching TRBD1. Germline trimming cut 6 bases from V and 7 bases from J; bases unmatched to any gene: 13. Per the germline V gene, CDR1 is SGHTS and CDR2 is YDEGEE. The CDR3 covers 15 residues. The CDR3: CASTLPYRGLGTQYF. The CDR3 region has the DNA TGTGCCAGCACCTTACCTTACAGGGGGCTGGGGACCCAGTACTTC.

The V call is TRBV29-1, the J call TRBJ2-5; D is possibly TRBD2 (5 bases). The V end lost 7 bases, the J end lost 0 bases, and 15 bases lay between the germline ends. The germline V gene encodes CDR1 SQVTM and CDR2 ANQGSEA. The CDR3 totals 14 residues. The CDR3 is CSAGSPGNQETQYF. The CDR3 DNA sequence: TGCAGCGCAGGATCACCGGGAAACCAAGAGACCCAGTACTTC.

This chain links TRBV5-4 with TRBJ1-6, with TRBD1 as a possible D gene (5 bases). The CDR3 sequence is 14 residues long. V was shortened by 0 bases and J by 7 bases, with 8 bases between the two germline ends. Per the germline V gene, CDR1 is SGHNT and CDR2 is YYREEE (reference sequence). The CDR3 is CASSLVPGNSPLHF. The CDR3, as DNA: TGTGCCAGCAGCTTGGTTCCAGGGAATTCACCCCTCCACTTT.

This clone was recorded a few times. CDR3 sequence: CASSRGDRRDSPLHF. Written as DNA, the CDR3 is TGCGCCAGCAGCCGGGGGGACAGGAGGGATTCACCCCTCCACTTT. The genes are TRBV5-1 and TRBJ1-6; TRBD1 agrees at 8 bases. The CDR3 runs 15 residues. The V and J ends lost 4 bases and 8 bases, in that order; junction bases with no gene match: 8. CDR1 SGHRS and CDR2 YFSETQ come from the germline V gene. The whole variable domain, filled in from reference TRBV5-1 and TRBJ1-6, reads KAGVTQTPRYLIKTRGQQVTLSCSPISGHRSVSWYQQTPGQGLQFLFEYFSETQRNKGNFPGRFSGRQFSNSRSEMNVSTLELGDSALYLCASSRGDRRDSPLHFGNGTRLTVT.

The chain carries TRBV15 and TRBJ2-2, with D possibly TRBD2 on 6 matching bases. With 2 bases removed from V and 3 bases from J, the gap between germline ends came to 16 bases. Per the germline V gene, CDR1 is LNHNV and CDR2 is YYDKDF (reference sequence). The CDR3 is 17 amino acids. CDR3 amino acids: CATSRPPGRLHTGELFF. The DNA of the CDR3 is TGTGCCACCAGCAGACCCCCGGGGAGGTTGCACACCGGGGAGCTGTTTTTT.

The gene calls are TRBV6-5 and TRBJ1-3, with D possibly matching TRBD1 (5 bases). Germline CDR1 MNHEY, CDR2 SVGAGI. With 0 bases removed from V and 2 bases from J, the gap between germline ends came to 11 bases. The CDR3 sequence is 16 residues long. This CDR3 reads CASSYSTLGAGNTIYF. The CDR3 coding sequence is TGTGCCAGCAGTTACTCGACCCTAGGGGCTGGAAACACCATATATTTT.

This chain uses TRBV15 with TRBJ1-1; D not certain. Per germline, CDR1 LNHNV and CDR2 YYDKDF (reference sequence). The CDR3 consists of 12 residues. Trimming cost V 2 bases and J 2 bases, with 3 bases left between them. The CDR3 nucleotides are TGTGCCACCAGCAGACATAACACTGAAGCTTTCTTT. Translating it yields CATSRHNTEAFF.

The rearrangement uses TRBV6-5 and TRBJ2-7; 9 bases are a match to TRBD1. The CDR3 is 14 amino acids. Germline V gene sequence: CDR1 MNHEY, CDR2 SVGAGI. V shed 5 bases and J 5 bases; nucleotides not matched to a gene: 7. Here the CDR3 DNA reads TGTGCCAGCAGTGAAGGGACAGGGTCCCACGAGCAGTACTTC. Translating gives CASSEGTGSHEQYF.

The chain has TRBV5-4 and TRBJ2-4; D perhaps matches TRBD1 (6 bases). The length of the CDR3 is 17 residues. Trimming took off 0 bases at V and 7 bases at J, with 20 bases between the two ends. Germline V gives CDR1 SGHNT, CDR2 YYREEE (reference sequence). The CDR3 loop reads CASSLAQGLVDKNIQYF. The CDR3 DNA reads TGTGCCAGCAGCTTGGCCCAGGGGCTTGTGGATAAGAACATTCAGTACTTC.

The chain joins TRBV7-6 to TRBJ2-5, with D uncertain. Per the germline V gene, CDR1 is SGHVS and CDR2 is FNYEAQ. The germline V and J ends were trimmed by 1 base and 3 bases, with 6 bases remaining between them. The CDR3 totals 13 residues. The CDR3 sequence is CASSLGTEETQYF. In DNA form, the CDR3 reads TGTGCCAGCAGCTTAGGGACGGAAGAGACCCAGTACTTC.

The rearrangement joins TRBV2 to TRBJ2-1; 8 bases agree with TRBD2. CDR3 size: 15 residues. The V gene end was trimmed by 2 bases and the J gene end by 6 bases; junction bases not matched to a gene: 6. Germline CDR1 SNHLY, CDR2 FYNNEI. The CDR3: CASSEKSGGFNEQFF. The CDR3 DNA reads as TGTGCCAGCAGTGAAAAAAGCGGGGGTTTCAATGAGCAGTTCTTC. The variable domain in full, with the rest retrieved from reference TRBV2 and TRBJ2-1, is EPEVTQTPSHQVTQMGQEVILRCVPISNHLYFYWYRQILGQKVEFLVSFYNNEISEKSEIFDDQFSVERPDGSNFTLKIRSTKLEDSAMYFCASSEKSGGFNEQFFGPGTRLTVL.

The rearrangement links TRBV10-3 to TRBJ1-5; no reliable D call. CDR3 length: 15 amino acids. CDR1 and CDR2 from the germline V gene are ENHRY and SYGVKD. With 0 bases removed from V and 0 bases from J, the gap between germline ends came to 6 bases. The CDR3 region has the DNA TGTGCCATCAGTGAGTCGGACGGTAGCAATCAGCCCCAGCATTTT. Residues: CAISESDGSNQPQHF.

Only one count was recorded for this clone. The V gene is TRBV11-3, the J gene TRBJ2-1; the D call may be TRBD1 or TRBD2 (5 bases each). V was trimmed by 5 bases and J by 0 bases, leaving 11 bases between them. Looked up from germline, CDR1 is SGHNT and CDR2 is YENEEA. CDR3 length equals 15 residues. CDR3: CASSRGVSSYNEQFF. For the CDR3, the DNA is TGTGCCAGCAGCCGAGGGGTCAGCTCCTACAATGAGCAGTTCTTC.

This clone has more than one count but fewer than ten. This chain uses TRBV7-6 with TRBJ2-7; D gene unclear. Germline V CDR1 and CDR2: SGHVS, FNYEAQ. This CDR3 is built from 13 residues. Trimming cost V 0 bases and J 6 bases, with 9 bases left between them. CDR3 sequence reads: CASSLASSGEQYF. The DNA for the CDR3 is TGTGCCAGCAGCTTAGCGTCGTCGGGCGAGCAGTACTTC.

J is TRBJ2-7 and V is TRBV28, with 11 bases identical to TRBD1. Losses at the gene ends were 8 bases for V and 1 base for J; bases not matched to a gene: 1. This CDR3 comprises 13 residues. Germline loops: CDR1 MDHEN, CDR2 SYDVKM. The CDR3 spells CASGTGGSYEQYF. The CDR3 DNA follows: TGTGCCAGCGGGACAGGGGGTTCCTACGAGCAGTACTTC.

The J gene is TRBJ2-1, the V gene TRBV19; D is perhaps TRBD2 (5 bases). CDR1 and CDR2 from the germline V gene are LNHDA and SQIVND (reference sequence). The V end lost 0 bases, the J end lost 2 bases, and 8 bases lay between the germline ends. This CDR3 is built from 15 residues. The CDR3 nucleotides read TGTGCCAGTAGTATAGACCCTAGCCCCTACAATGAGCAGTTCTTC. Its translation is CASSIDPSPYNEQFF.

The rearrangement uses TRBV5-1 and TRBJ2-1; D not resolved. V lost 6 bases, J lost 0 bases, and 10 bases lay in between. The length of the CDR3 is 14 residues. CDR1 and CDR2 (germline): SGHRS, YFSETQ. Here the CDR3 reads CASTRLNSYNEQFF. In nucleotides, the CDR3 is TGCGCCAGCACTCGTCTAAACTCCTACAATGAGCAGTTCTTC.

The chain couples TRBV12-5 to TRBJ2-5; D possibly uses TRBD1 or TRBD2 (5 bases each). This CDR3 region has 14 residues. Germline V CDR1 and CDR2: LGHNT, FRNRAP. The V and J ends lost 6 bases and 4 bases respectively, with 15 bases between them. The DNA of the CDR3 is TGTGCTAGTGGCCCACCGGGACCGCGAGAGACCCAGTACTTC. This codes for CASGPPGPRETQYF.

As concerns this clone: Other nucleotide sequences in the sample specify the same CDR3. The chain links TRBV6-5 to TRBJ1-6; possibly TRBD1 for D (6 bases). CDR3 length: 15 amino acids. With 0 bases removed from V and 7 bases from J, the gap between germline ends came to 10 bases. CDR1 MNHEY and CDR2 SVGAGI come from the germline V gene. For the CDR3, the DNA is TGTGCCAGCAGTTACTCAGGGGGGGACAATTCACCCCTCCACTTT. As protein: CASSYSGGDNSPLHF.

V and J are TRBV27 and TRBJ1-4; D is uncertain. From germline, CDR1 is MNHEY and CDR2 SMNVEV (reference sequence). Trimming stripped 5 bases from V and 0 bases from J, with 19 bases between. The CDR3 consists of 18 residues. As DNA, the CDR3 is TGTGCCAGCAGTACCTACCCCCCTGGACGGGCAACTAATGAAAAACTGTTTTTT. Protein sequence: CASSTYPPGRATNEKLFF.

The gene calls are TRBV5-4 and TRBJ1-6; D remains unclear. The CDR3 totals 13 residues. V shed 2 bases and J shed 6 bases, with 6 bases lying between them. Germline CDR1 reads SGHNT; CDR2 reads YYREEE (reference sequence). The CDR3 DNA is TGTGCCAGCAGCTTCGGAGGTAATTCACCCCTCCACTTT. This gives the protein CASSFGGNSPLHF.

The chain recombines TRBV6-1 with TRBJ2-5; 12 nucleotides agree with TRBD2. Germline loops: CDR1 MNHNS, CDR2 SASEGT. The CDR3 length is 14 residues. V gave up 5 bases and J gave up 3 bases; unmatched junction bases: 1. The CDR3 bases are TGTGCCAGCAGTACTAGCGGGAGGAAAGAGACCCAGTACTTC. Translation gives CASSTSGRKETQYF.

Here the CDR3 DNA reads TGCGCCAGCAGCTTGGTTACGGGCTCTGGGGCCAACGTCCTGACTTTC. It encodes CASSLVTGSGANVLTF. The chain combines TRBV5-1 with TRBJ2-6; D is unclear. CDR3 length: 16 amino acids. Trimming stripped 0 bases from V and 0 bases from J, with 7 bases between. The germline V gene encodes CDR1 SGHRS and CDR2 YFSETQ.

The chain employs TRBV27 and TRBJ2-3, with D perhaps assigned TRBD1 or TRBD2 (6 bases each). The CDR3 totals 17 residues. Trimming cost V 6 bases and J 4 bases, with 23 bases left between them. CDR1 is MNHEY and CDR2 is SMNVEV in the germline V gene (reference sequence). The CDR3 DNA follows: TGTGCCAGCAGGACTGGAATCAAGTTGGGGGGCCCAGATACGCAGTATTTT. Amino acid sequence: CASRTGIKLGGPDTQYF.